These 10 T cell receptor beta chains were all obtained from the same sample, sequenced in a study of beta chain features in type 1 diabetes. Sequencing targeted expressed TCRB transcripts, as all isolated RNA had been reverse transcribed. TCRdb's table, derived via immunoSEQ multiplex PCR, lists solely in-frame clones and lacks some. The sample lists under 90,000 clones; under 35% were seen once. Sequencing was done on a sample of stem cell memory CD4+ T cells from blood. These receptors were taken from a young woman in good health.

V and J are TRBV11-2 and TRBJ2-5, with 7 positions matching TRBD1. This CDR3 has 15 residues. The V segment lost 5 bases and the J segment 1 base; nucleotides outside the gene matches: 7. CDR1 is SGHAT, CDR2 FQNNGV, per germline. The CDR3 coding sequence is TGTGCCAGCAGCCAAACCCCAGGGGGCCAAGAGACCCAGTACTTC. It specifies CASSQTPGGQETQYF.

This clone has a handful of counts. This chain joins TRBV27 and TRBJ2-7, with D maybe TRBD1 (5 bases). Trimming removed 3 bases at V and 0 bases at J, with 12 bases between. CDR3 length equals 15 residues. Germline assignment: CDR1 MNHEY and CDR2 SMNVEV (reference sequence). Here the CDR3 reads CASSFRAVASYEQYF. The CDR3 DNA is TGTGCCAGCAGTTTCAGGGCAGTGGCCTCCTACGAGCAGTACTTC.

The CDR3 DNA reads TGTGCCTGGAGTCTCCATTTGCTATCCAGGGGGTTAAGCACTGAAGCTTTCTTT. Translation: CAWSLHLLSRGLSTEAFF. The V call is TRBV30, the J call TRBJ1-1; TRBD1 aligns across 7 bases. This CDR3 comprises 18 residues. Germline V gene data show CDR1 as GTSNPN and CDR2 as SVGIG (reference sequence). V gave up 2 bases and J gave up 4 bases; unmatched junction bases: 19.

V is TRBV11-3 and J is TRBJ1-4; TRBD1 is a possible D gene (6 bases). The germline V and J ends were trimmed by 6 bases and 5 bases, with 13 bases remaining between them. The germline CDR1 and CDR2 sequences are SGHNT and YENEEA. The CDR3 is 14 residues long. CDR3 residues: CASSPGVTNEKLFF. DNA of the CDR3: TGTGCCAGCAGTCCAGGGGTGACAAATGAAAAACTGTTTTTT.

The genes are TRBV6-1 and TRBJ1-2; 7 nucleotides agree with TRBD1. The germline gives CDR1 MNHNS, CDR2 SASEGT. This CDR3 has 13 amino acids. With 6 bases clipped from V and 6 bases from J, the junction kept 7 bases outside the gene matches. In DNA, the CDR3 is TGTGCCAGCAGGGGACAGCCCTGGGATGGCTACACCTTC. Its translation is CASRGQPWDGYTF.

The chain carries TRBV14 and TRBJ1-1, with 10 bases aligning to TRBD1. In germline, CDR1 is SGHDN, CDR2 FVKESK. The J segment lost 5 bases and the V segment lost 4 bases, leaving 1 base of the junction unmatched. This CDR3 comprises 13 residues. The CDR3 DNA reads as TGTGCCAGCAGCCGGGGACAGGGGACTGAAGCTTTCTTT. Protein: CASSRGQGTEAFF.

The chain joins TRBV5-6 to TRBJ1-2, with a possible D match to TRBD1 (5 bases). The V gene's germline CDR1 is SGHDT and CDR2 YYEEEE. CDR3 size: 14 residues. V dropped 1 base and J dropped 4 bases, with 11 bases sitting between them. The CDR3 DNA reads TGTGCCAGCAGCTTGCTAGGACACTCCTATGGCTACACCTTC. Protein sequence: CASSLLGHSYGYTF.

The sample holds a few counts of this clone. The gene calls are TRBV6-1 and TRBJ2-5, with D possibly being TRBD1 (6 bases). Trimming took 3 bases from V and 4 from J, leaving 15 bases between them. Germline CDR1 MNHNS, CDR2 SASEGT. The CDR3 sequence is 15 residues long. The CDR3 DNA sequence: TGTGCCAGCAGTGACGGGGACATGCTCGGAGAGACCCAGTACTTC. Its translation: CASSDGDMLGETQYF.

The chain has TRBV30 and TRBJ1-6, with D maybe TRBD1 (5 bases). From germline, CDR1 is GTSNPN and CDR2 SVGIG (reference sequence). The CDR3 contains 13 residues. The V end was cut by 3 bases, the J end by 9 bases, with 12 bases between. CDR3 in amino acids: CAWSGTGGSPLHF. CDR3 coding DNA: TGTGCCTGGAGCGGGACGGGGGGTTCACCCCTCCACTTT. The full variable domain, its missing parts supplied by reference TRBV30 and TRBJ1-6, is SQTIHQWPATLVQPVGSPLSLECTVEGTSNPNLYWYRQAAGRGLQLLFYSVGIGQISSEVPQNLSASRPQDRQFILSSKKLLLSDSGFYLCAWSGTGGSPLHFGNGTRLTVT.

The chain employs TRBV6-5 and TRBJ1-2; the D is unclear. Germline V gene sequence: CDR1 MNHEY, CDR2 SVGAGI. The CDR3 is made up of 16 amino acids. The V gene lost 2 bases and the J gene lost 7 bases, with 20 bases spanning the gap. Here the CDR3 DNA reads TGTGCCAGCAGTTACGTCGTCGGCGAGCGATTGGGTGGCTACACCTTC. Translating it yields CASSYVVGERLGGYTF.